This TCR beta chain comes out of a study of blood T cells in healthy people across ages. PCR was performed a second time for 7 to 11 cycles using a sample-barcoded 5' primer and a J-beta primer mix. TCRdb redid the calling of the 5' RACE reads with MiXCR, one entry per CDR3 protein. The sample holds 700,000 or so distinct CDR3 sequences, 20% to 25% seen once. The CDR3 extends over 18 amino acids. The V gene end was trimmed by 2 bases and the J gene end by 3 bases; junction bases not matched to a gene: 14. Germline CDR1 and CDR2: SNHLY and FYNNEI. This sequence joins TRBV2 and TRBJ2-3; 7 nucleotides line up with TRBD1. Sequencing was carried out using blood. The TCR sequence derives from a man between 65 and 80 years old in good health. CDR3 residues: CASSERGNRGRITDTQYF. The CDR3 DNA is TGTGCCAGCAGTGAAAGGGGAAACAGGGGCCGTATTACAGATACGCAGTATTTT.